This T cell receptor beta chain derives from a study of regulatory T cells in long-lasting Graves disease (dated by TCRdb to the early 2020s). Turning to the overall study: Patients with newly diagnosed Graves' disease had been on antithyroid drugs for under 3 months. Patients with persistent Graves' disease were compared with patients with newly diagnosed Graves' disease using TCR sequencing and RNA sequencing of peripheral blood. The study took place in China and was registered as a clinical trial. A total of around 33 samples underwent TCR sequencing, from about 13 patients with persistent Graves' disease and some 20 patients with newly diagnosed Graves' disease.

The protocol used for the library was multiplex PCR. This sample was sequenced with an Illumina HiSeq 4000. TCR beta libraries were built with iRepertoire HTBI primers and Arm-PCR amplification of CDR3 regions. PCR products were gel purified before sequencing. The paper's processing steps were these. Gene usage analysis of CDR3 amino acid clonotypes relied on the approximately 60 TRBV and more than twelve TRBJ segments identified across samples. Filtered high-quality paired reads were merged into contigs using COPE and FqMerger. BLAST was used to align contigs to IMGT TRBV, TRBD and TRBJ reference genes, with CDR3 defined following IMGT. Clonotypes above 0.1% frequency were classified as highly expanded clones. Shannon entropy served as the measure of repertoire diversity, while the Gini coefficient captured V-J evenness. A clonotype found in more than one individual was treated as public. TCRdb handled the public reads itself, with Q25 trimming in fastp and clone calling in MiXCR, and kept productive beta chains. Each record represents a unique CDR3 protein, reported with the most common genes and DNA among its rows. The V and J calls shown here were made by TCRdb, not taken from the authors' results. The sample data list more than 300,000 distinct CDR3 sequences, and around a sixth of these were observed just once. 22% of the sample comes from the top ten.

V drops 2 bases and J drops 2 bases, leaving 17 bases in between. From cysteine to phenylalanine, the CDR3 is 16 amino acids long. Only the CDR3 portion is preserved as DNA: 48 bases, with reading frame beginning at the first base. Sequences SGHKS (CDR1) and YYEKEE (CDR2) are obtained from the germline V gene (reference sequence). In light of the paper, this sample's time point label describes: newly diagnosed GD, antithyroid drugs for less than 3 months. For both TCR sequencing and RNA sequencing, RNA was extracted from PBMCs in TRIzol. The diagnosis of Graves' disease was made according to American Thyroid Association guidelines. Recruitment of patients was carried out at an endocrinology department in Xi'an, China. From each patient, nine milliliters of peripheral blood was collected into an EDTA anticoagulant tube. Ficoll Paque Plus density gradient separation was used to isolate PBMCs, and no additional T cell sorting was done. An Agilent 2100 Bioanalyzer and agarose gel were used to check RNA quality, and a NanoDrop 2000 was used to measure RNA concentration.

This clonotype was recorded a few times. Its target antigen remains unknown. Per-nucleotide qualities are absent, and no much larger clonotype sits a single base away. Results the study describes overall, beyond this receptor: More public clonotypes were shared among persistent patients (more than 2,500) than among newly diagnosed patients (approximately 1,000). Persistent disease showed preferential use of TRBV28, TRBJ1-2 and TRBJ2-5, whereas newly diagnosed disease favored TRBV20-1 and TRBJ2-1. The authors acknowledged the small sample size as a limitation that may reduce accuracy. The study examined only peripheral blood because the primary lesion, thyroid tissue, could not be accessed. Compared with newly diagnosed patients, patients with persistent Graves' disease had lower TCR Shannon entropy and fewer highly expanded clones, which suggests clonal expansion. Sequencing and analysis were restricted to the TCR beta chain.

The sequencing used peripheral blood mononuclear cells (PBMCs), collected at new diagnosis, from a patient treated with antithyroid drugs. Here the chain combines TRBV5-5 and TRBJ2-7; the D gene is possibly TRBD2, with 7 bases matching. This TCR was recovered from a female donor with Graves disease. The base sequence is TGTGCCAGCAGCTTCCATGGGGGGGCCTCCGCCTACGAGCAGTACTTC. This encodes CASSFHGGASAYEQYF.